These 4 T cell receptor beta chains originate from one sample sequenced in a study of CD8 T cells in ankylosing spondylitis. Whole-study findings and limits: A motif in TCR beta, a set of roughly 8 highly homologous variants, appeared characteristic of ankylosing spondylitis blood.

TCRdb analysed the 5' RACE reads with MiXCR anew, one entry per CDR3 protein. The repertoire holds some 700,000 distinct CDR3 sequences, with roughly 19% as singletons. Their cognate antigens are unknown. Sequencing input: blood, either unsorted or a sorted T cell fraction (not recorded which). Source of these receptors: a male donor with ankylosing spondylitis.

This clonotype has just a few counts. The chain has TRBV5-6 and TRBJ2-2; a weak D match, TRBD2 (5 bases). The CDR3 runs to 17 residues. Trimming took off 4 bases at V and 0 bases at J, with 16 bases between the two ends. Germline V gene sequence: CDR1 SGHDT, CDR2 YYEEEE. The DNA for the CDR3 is TGTGCCAGCAGCGGACTGACTGTGACCGCGAACACCGGGGAGCTGTTTTTT. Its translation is CASSGLTVTANTGELFF.

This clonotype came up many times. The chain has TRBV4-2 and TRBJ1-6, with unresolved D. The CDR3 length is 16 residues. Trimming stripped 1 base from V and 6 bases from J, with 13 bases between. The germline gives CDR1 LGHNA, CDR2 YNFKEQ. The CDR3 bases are TGTGCCAGCAGCCAAGGAACCATCCTGGGTAATTCACCCCTCCACTTT. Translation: CASSQGTILGNSPLHF.

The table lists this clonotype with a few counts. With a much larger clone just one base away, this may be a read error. CDR3 loop: CASSLGASGSYEQYF. Here the CDR3 DNA reads TGTGCCAGCAGCTTAGGGGCTAGCGGGAGTTACGAGCAGTACTTC. The chain carries TRBV7-6 and TRBJ2-7; 10 bases align to TRBD2. The length of the CDR3 is 15 residues. From germline, CDR1 is SGHVS and CDR2 FNYEAQ. After removal of 1 base from V and 4 bases from J, the junction contained 4 bases not matched to a gene.

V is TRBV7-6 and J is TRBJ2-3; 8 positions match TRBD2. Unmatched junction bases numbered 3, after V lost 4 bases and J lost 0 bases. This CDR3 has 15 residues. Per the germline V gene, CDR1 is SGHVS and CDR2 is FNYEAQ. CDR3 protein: CASSSQRGSTDTQYF. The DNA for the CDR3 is TGTGCCAGCAGCTCTCAGCGGGGGAGCACAGATACGCAGTATTTT.